This record looks at one T cell receptor (beta chain) sequence and its context. With 1 base clipped from V and 4 bases from J, the junction kept 3 bases outside the gene matches. The CDR3 has 14 residues. Germline loops: CDR1 SGHAT, CDR2 FQDESV (reference sequence). This record comes from a study of cytotoxic CD8 clonotypes in ibrutinib-treated CLL. TCRdb's table, derived via immunoSEQ multiplex PCR, lists solely in-frame clones and lacks some. The sample has 130,000 to 150,000 clones; approximately 80% are singletons. The TCR originated in a human donor with chronic lymphocytic leukemia. This sequence joins TRBV11-1 and TRBJ2-7, with 8 bases aligning to TRBD1. This material consisted of PBMCs, taken after 12 months of ibrutinib treatment. CDR3 bases: TGTGCCAGCAGCTTAGGAGACAGGGGTTACGAGCAGTACTTC. As protein: CASSLGDRGYEQYF.